Below, 7 T cell receptor beta chains from the same sample are listed, as sequenced in a study of blood T cells in healthy people across ages. Then a second PCR, running about 7 to 11 cycles, was carried out with a sample-barcoded 5' primer and a J-beta primer mix. TCRdb fed the 5' RACE reads into MiXCR, producing one record per CDR3 protein. The sample lists about 680,000 distinct CDR3 sequences, roughly 49% occurring once. Specimen: blood. These receptors were taken from a woman aged 60 to 75 in good health.

The CDR3 spells CASSFRNKAGYTF. For the CDR3, the DNA is TGTGCCAGCAGTTTCCGCAATAAAGCTGGCTACACCTTC. The chain couples TRBV27 to TRBJ1-2, with D unresolved. Germline CDR1 reads MNHEY; CDR2 reads SMNVEV (reference sequence). V lost 3 bases, J lost 7 bases, and 12 bases lay in between. The CDR3 covers 13 residues.

The chain carries TRBV27 and TRBJ2-7, with 9 positions matching TRBD1. The V gene's germline CDR1 is MNHEY and CDR2 SMNVEV (reference sequence). V was clipped by 6 bases and J by 4 bases; unmatched bases: 10. The CDR3 is 15 residues long. The DNA for the CDR3 is TGTGCCAGCAGATATAAGGGACAGGGAATTTACGAGCAGTACTTC. Its translation: CASRYKGQGIYEQYF.

Only a few counts were recorded for this clonotype. The chain combines TRBV7-9 with TRBJ1-6; 9 bases line up with TRBD1. J lost 8 bases, V lost 2 bases, and 7 bases had no gene match. The CDR3 runs to 16 residues. Germline loops: CDR1 SEHNR, CDR2 FQNEAQ (reference sequence). CDR3 coding DNA: TGTGCCAGCAGCTTAAGTCGGACAGGGGACGATTCACCCCTCCACTTT. Protein: CASSLSRTGDDSPLHF.

In this sample, this clonotype turned up many times. The chain's CDR3 is CASSPMTASYEQYF. CDR3 nucleotide sequence: TGCGCCAGCAGCCCTATGACAGCCTCCTACGAGCAGTACTTC. The gene calls are TRBV4-3 and TRBJ2-7; a possible D gene is TRBD1 (5 bases). The germline V and J ends were trimmed by 4 bases and 0 bases, with 10 bases remaining between them. Germline CDR1 is LGHNA and CDR2 is YSLEER. The CDR3 extends over 14 amino acids.

The V and J genes are TRBV5-6 and TRBJ2-5, with a weak D call TRBD1 (5 bases). CDR1 and CDR2 from the germline V gene are SGHDT and YYEEEE. The CDR3 sequence is 13 residues long. V lost 4 bases and J 5 bases, leaving 12 bases between the germline ends. This CDR3 reads CASSVQGQETQYF. CDR3 DNA sequence: TGTGCCAGCAGCGTTCAGGGCCAGGAGACCCAGTACTTC.

This sequence joins TRBV27 and TRBJ2-7; D perhaps matches TRBD1 (5 bases). This CDR3 is built from 15 residues. The germline CDR1 and CDR2 sequences are MNHEY and SMNVEV (reference sequence). The ends were cut back, 5 bases at V and 5 bases at J, with 19 bases in the middle. CDR3 residues: CASSPLGHGDNEQYF. The CDR3 nucleotides are TGTGCCAGCAGTCCCCTTGGACATGGAGATAACGAGCAGTACTTC.

V and J are TRBV12-3 or TRBV12-4 and TRBJ2-5; TRBD2 is a possible D gene (6 bases). The CDR3 consists of 13 residues. V was pared by 8 bases and J by 11 bases, with 21 bases between. In DNA form, the CDR3 reads TGTGCCAGCGGGGGGACGGAATACAATGAGCAGTACTTC. Translation gives CASGGTEYNEQYF.